This T cell receptor beta chain was identified during a study of T-cell reconstitution after alpha-beta-depleted transplantation in children. Researchers prepared the TCRbeta library using unique molecular identifiers, the study reports. TCRdb reanalysed the PCR reads using MiXCR and keeps one entry per CDR3 protein. Of 600,000 to 800,000 distinct CDR3 sequences listed, 13% are singletons. General observations from the study: Several hundred expanded graft clones reportedly were the source of alpha-beta T cells about two months after transplant. The high TCRbeta diversity at day 60 in some patients came from surviving recipient T cells and thymic progenitors. Newly made T cells mostly supplied T-cell counts and diversity one year after transplant.

From germline, CDR1 is ENHRY and CDR2 SYGVKD. The CDR3 is 16 amino acids. Trimming removed 2 bases from V and 1 base from J; junction bases left unmatched: 3. Ten or more counts support this clonotype. Its target is not known. The V and J genes are TRBV10-3 and TRBJ2-3; 10 nucleotides agree with TRBD2. The sample in question was PBMCs, obtained before TCRalphabeta/CD19-depleted stem cell transplant. The TCR originated in a girl aged 2 to 10 with congenital amegakaryocytic thrombocytopenia, due to receive a stem cell transplant. CDR3 residues: CAISEATSGGTDTQYF. In nucleotides, the CDR3 is TGTGCCATCAGTGAGGCTACTAGCGGGGGCACAGATACGCAGTATTTT.